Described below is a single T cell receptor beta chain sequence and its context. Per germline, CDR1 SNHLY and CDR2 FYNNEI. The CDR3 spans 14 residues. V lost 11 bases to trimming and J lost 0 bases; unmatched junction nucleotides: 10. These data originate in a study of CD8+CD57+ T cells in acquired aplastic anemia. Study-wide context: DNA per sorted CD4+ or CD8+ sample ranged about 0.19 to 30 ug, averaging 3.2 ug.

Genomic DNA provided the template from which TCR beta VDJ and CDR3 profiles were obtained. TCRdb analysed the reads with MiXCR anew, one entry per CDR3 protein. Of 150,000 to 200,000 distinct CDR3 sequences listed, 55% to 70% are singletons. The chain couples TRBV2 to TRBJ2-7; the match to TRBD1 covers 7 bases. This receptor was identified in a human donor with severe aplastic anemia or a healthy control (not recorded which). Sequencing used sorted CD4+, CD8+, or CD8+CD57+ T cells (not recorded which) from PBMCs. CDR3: CAGTIGDSSYEQYF. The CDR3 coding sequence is TGTGCCGGGACGATAGGGGACAGCTCCTACGAGCAGTACTTC.